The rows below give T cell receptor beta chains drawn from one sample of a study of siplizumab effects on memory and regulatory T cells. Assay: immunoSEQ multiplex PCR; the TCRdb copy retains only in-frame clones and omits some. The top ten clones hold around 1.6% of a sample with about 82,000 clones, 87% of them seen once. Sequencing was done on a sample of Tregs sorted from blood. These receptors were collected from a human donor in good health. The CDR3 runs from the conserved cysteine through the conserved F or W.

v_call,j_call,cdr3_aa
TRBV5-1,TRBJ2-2,CASSAGTGDTGELFF
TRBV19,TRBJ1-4,CASSMIGATNEKLFF
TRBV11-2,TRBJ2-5,CASSLGRQETQYF
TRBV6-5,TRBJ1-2,CASSYSRGRVFYGYTF
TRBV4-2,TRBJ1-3,CASSQVRSLFSGNTIYF
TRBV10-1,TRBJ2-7,CASSESPGQGKYEQYF
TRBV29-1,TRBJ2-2,CSVEVWPGAHTGELFF
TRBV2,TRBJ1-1,CETPEAFF
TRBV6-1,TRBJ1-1,CASRTKIGNTEAFF
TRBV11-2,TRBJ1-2,CASSPIQVYYGYTF
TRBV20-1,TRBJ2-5,CSARTLETQYF
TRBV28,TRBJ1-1,CASSPLGGGSGEAFF
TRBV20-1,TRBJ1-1,CSAARGTEAFF
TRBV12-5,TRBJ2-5,CASGLAGSRGEETQYF
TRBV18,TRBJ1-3,CASSLDRLSGNTIYF
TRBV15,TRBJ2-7,CATSRELGREYF
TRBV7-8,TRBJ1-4,CASSRLRGTNEKLFF
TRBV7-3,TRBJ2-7,CASSQTGQLKYF
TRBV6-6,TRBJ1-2,CASSYWAGGGYGYTF
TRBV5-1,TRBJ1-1,CASRGQDYTEAFF
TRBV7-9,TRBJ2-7,CASSLPAAEQYF
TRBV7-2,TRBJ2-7,CASSLLWGATYEQYF
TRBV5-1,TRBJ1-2,CASSRGDRGANYGYTF
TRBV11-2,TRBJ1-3,CASSLRNSGNTIYF
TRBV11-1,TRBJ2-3,CASSLHGRDTQYF
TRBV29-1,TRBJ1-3,CSVKGGLGNTIYF
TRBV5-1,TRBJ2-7,CASSLSVGFYEQYF
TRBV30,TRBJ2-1,CAWNRGSNEQFF
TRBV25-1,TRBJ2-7,CASSGTGGGEQYF
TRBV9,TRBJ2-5,CASSVASGGGWSETQYF
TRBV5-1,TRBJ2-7,CASSEQGPERGRTHPYEQYF
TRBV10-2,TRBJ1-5,CASSEQTSSNQPQHF
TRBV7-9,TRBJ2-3,CASSLVVTDTQYF
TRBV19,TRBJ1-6,CASSQGGSSPLHF
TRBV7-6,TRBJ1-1,CASSSGGTEAFF
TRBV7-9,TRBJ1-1,CASIPGHLNTEAFF
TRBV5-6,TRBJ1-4,CASSLMGVYGVEKLFF
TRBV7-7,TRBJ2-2,CASSLNPGAPNTGELFF
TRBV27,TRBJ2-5,CASSFRREETQYF
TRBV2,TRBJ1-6,CASSLEGRIGNSPLHF
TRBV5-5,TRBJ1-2,CASSLGGDGYTF
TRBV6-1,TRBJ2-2,CASREGGWTSGGRTGELFF
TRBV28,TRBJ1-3,CASSTTGRGGGNTIYF
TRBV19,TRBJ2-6,CASSIAAGGSSGANVLTF
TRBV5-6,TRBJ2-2,CASSFSATGELFF
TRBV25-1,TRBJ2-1,CASSVADRRSYNEQFF
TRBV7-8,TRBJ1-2,CASSLTGDYGYTF
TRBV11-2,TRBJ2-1,CASSPVGLDEQFF
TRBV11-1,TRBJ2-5,CASSWTGGETQYF
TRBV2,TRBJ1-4,CASRILGDEKLFF
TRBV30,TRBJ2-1,CAWSVGYNEQFF
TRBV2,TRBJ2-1,CASSEVRGFYNEQFF
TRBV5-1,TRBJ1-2,CASSLQGGSGYGYTF
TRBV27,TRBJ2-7,CASSLFGLGMIEQYF